A single sample is the source of the 10 T cell receptor beta chains below, sequenced in a study of CD8 T cells in ankylosing spondylitis. TCRdb passed the 5' RACE reads through MiXCR, listing each CDR3 protein once. The sample records around 150,000 distinct CDR3 sequences, 15% to 20% being singletons. Sequences were obtained from blood, either unsorted or a sorted T cell fraction (not recorded which). All receptors come from a male donor with ankylosing spondylitis or in good health (not recorded which).

This clonotype has ten or more counts. The genes are TRBV4-1 and TRBJ1-2, with 12 nucleotides matching TRBD1. This CDR3 has 17 amino acids. J gave up 1 base and V 5 bases, and 8 bases lay outside the gene matches. Germline values: CDR1 MGHRA, CDR2 YSYEKL. CDR3 amino acids: CASSDPGQGARNYGYTF. CDR3 nucleotides: TGCGCCAGCAGCGACCCGGGACAGGGGGCTCGTAACTATGGCTACACCTTC.

Only a few counts were recorded for this clonotype. The gene calls are TRBV5-1 and TRBJ2-4; D possibly corresponds to TRBD2 (6 bases). Germline CDR1 is SGHRS and CDR2 is YFSETQ. The ends were cut back, 1 base at V and 12 bases at J, with 17 bases in the middle. The CDR3 contains 14 residues. This CDR3 reads CASSLSGTLEHQYF. The DNA of the CDR3 is TGCGCCAGCAGCTTGTCAGGGACTTTGGAACATCAGTACTTC.

In DNA form, the CDR3 reads TGTGCCAGCAGCTTTTTCGGACTAGCGGAAGATACGCAGTATTTT. Translated, it gives CASSFFGLAEDTQYF. This chain uses TRBV7-9 with TRBJ2-3, with 10 bases fitting TRBD2. V lost 3 bases, J lost 5 bases, and 5 bases stayed unmatched. The CDR3 loop spans 15 amino acids. Looked up from germline, CDR1 is SEHNR and CDR2 is FQNEAQ (reference sequence).

The V and J genes are TRBV7-9 and TRBJ2-7; no clear D. The V gene lost 3 bases and the J gene lost 2 bases, with 11 bases spanning the gap. Germline lookup yields CDR1 SEHNR and CDR2 FQNEAQ (reference sequence). This CDR3 contains 14 residues. The CDR3 loop is CASSLGPETYEQYF. Written as DNA, the CDR3 is TGTGCCAGCAGCTTGGGCCCGGAAACCTACGAGCAGTACTTC.

The V call is TRBV18, the J call TRBJ2-1; 7 nucleotides align to TRBD1. This CDR3 spans 15 amino acids. The germline CDR1 and CDR2 sequences are KGHSH and LQKENI. V dropped 3 bases and J dropped 3; count of bases not matched to a gene: 5. CDR3 sequence: CASSPGTAFYNEQFF. The CDR3 DNA follows: TGTGCCAGCTCACCTGGGACAGCATTCTACAATGAGCAGTTCTTC.

This clonotype was counted only a few times. V gene TRBV29-1 combines with J gene TRBJ2-1; TRBD1 agrees at 7 bases. The trim removed 4 bases at V and 9 bases at J, leaving 3 bases unmatched. The CDR3 spans 11 residues. The germline V gene encodes CDR1 SQVTM and CDR2 ANQGSEA. Here the CDR3 reads CSVVYRGEQFF. In nucleotides, the CDR3 is TGCAGCGTTGTGTACAGGGGTGAGCAGTTCTTC.

This chain uses TRBV30 with TRBJ1-5, with no clear D. Germline V gene data show CDR1 as GTSNPN and CDR2 as SVGIG (reference sequence). The CDR3 has 14 amino acids. V was trimmed by 2 bases and J by 2 bases, leaving 10 bases between them. The CDR3 spells CAWSRGDRNQPQHF. The CDR3 DNA reads TGTGCCTGGAGTCGAGGTGACCGCAATCAGCCCCAGCATTTT.

With regard to this clonotype: A much larger clone differs from this one at a single base, so this may be a read error. The chain employs TRBV7-8 and TRBJ2-3; D is undetermined. Trimming pared 7 bases from V and 4 bases from J, leaving 15 bases between. The CDR3 is 14 amino acids. Germline CDR1 reads SGHVS; CDR2 reads FQNEAQ. CDR3 sequence reads: CASTSEVLPDTQYF. The CDR3 region has the DNA TGTGCCAGCACGTCCGAGGTCCTCCCAGATACGCAGTATTTT.

Remarks on this clonotype: A much larger clone lies one base from this, so it may be a read error. The chain employs TRBV12-3 or TRBV12-4 and TRBJ2-1; D is unresolved. The CDR3 has 16 amino acids. Trimming removed 7 bases at V and 0 bases at J, with 16 bases between. CDR3 nucleotide sequence: TGTGCCAGCAAGGCAAGCGAAGACGGCTCCTACAATGAGCAGTTCTTC. It encodes CASKASEDGSYNEQFF.

This sequence joins TRBV7-8 and TRBJ2-3; D not resolved. Germline lookup yields CDR1 SGHVS and CDR2 FQNEAQ. V was shortened by 3 bases and J by 7 bases, with 14 bases between the two germline ends. The CDR3 runs to 14 residues. The CDR3 protein is CASSLSGSENTQYF. The CDR3 DNA is TGTGCCAGCAGCTTGTCCGGATCTGAGAATACGCAGTATTTT.